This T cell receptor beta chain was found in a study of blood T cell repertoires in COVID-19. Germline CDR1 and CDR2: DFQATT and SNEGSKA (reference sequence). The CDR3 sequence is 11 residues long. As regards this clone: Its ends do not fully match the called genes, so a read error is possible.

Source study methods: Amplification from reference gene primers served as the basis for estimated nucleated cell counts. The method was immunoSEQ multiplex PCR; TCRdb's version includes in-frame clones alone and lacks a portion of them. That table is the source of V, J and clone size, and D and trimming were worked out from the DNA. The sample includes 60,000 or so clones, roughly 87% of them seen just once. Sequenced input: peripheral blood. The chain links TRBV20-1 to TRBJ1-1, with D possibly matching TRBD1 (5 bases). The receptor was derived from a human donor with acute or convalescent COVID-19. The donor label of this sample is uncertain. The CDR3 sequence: CSAQTGTAAFF. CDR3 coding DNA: TGCAGTGCGCAGACTGGGACTGCAGCTTTCTTT.